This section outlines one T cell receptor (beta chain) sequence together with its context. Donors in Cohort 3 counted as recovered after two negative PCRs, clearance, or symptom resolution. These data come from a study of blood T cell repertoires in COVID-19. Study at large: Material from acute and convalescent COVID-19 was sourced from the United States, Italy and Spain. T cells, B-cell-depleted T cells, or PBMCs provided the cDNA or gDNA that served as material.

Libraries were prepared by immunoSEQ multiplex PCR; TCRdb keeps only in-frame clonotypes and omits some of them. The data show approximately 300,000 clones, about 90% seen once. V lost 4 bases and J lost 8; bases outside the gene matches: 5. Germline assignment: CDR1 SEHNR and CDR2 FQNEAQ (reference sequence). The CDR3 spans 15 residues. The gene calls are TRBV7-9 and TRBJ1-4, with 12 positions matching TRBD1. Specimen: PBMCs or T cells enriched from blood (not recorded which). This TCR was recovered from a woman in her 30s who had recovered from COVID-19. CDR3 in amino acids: CASSSPGTGGEKLFF. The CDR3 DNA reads TGTGCCAGCAGCTCACCCGGGACAGGGGGCGAAAAACTGTTTTTT.